The T cell receptor beta chain described here comes from a study of blood T cell repertoires in COVID-19. About the research overall: Collection of acute and convalescent COVID-19 samples took place in the United States, Italy and Spain. In each case, the material was cDNA or gDNA derived from T cells, B-cell-depleted T cells, or PBMCs.

V was trimmed by 6 bases and J by 1 base, leaving 7 bases between them. Germline V gives CDR1 MNHEY, CDR2 SMNVEV (reference sequence). The CDR3 has 14 amino acids. As handled by the study authors: By means of reference gene primer amplification, nucleated cell counts were estimated. The table came from immunoSEQ multiplex PCR; TCRdb's copy has only in-frame clones and leaves some out. D and trimming were read from the DNA, whereas the V and J calls and clone size are those reported in that table. The repertoire holds hundreds of thousands of clones, with less than 85% as singletons. This TCR derives from a woman under 30 with acute or convalescent COVID-19. The chain uses TRBV27 and TRBJ2-6; D call uncertain. The specimen sequenced was peripheral blood. The CDR3 bases are TGTGCCAGCAGCATGAGATCTGGGGCCAACGTCCTGACTTTC. It specifies CASSMRSGANVLTF. Full variable domain (remainder filled in from reference TRBV27 and TRBJ2-6): EAQVTQNPRYLITVTGKKLTVTCSQNMNHEYMSWYRQDPGLGLRQIYYSMNVEVTDKGDVPEGYKVSRKEKRNFPLILESPSPNQTSLYFCASSMRSGANVLTFGAGSRLTVL.